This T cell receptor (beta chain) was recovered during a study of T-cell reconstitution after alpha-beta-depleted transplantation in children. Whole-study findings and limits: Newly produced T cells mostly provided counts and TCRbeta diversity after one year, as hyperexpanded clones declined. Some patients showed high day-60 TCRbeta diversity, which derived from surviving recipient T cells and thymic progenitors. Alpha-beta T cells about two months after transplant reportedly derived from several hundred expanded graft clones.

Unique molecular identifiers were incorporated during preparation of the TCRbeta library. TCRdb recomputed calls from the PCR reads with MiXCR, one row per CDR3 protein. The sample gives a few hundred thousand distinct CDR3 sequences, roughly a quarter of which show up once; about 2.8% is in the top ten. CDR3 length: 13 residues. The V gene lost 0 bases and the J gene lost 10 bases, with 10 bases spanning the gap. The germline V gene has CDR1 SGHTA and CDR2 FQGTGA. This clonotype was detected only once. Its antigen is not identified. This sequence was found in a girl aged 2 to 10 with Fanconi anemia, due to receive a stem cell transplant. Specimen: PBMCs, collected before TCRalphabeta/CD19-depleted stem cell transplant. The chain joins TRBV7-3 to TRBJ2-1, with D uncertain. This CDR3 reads CASSLTRSTEQFF. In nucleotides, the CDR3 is TGTGCCAGCAGCTTAACACGGAGTACGGAGCAGTTCTTC.